Following are 6 T cell receptor beta chains from one sample sequenced in a study of molecular identifiers for immune sequencing clone quantification. TCRdb processed the PCR reads anew with MiXCR; each CDR3 protein has one entry. Found here are approximately 500,000 distinct CDR3 sequences, 20% to 25% of them singletons; the top ten hold around 0.84%. The source material was naive CD8+ T cells from blood, with Jurkat cell RNA spiked in. Regarding subset: FACS-sorted CD8+CD4-CCR7+CD45RA+ naive T cells. The source of these receptors is a human donor in good health. Some libraries in this study had Jurkat cell RNA spiked in.

Note on this clonotype: A junction end diverges from the germline sequence, so it may reflect a read error. V gene TRBV23-1 combines with J gene TRBJ2-2, with TRBD2 as a possible D gene (6 bases). TRBV23-1 counts as an open reading frame of uncertain function. This CDR3 comprises 15 residues. Here the CDR3 DNA reads TGCGCCAGCAGTCAAGTTGACACTAACACCGGGGGGCTGTTTTTT. Translated, it gives CASSQVDTNTGGLFF.

This clonotype appeared many times. The V gene is TRBV14, the J gene TRBJ1-1, with D unresolved. The ends were cut back, 2 bases at V and 6 bases at J, with 10 bases in the middle. Germline V gene lookup returns CDR1 SGHDN and CDR2 FVKESK. This CDR3 comprises 13 residues. The CDR3 loop is CASSQFKRAEAFF. CDR3 nucleotides: TGTGCCAGCAGCCAATTCAAACGGGCTGAAGCTTTCTTT. Supplemented by reference TRBV14 and TRBJ1-1, the full variable domain reads EAGVTQFPSHSVIEKGQTVTLRCDPISGHDNLYWYRRVMGKEIKFLLHFVKESKQDESGMPNNRFLAERTGGTYSTLKVQPAELEDSGVYFCASSQFKRAEAFFGQGTRLTVV.

A few counts support this clonotype. The V call is TRBV20-1, the J call TRBJ2-7; tentatively, D is TRBD2 (6 bases). V lost 0 bases and J 7 bases, leaving 16 bases between the germline ends. The germline V gene encodes CDR1 DFQATT and CDR2 SNEGSKA (reference sequence). CDR3 length: 14 residues. CDR3 sequence: CSARDQRLAWEQYF. CDR3 in DNA: TGCAGTGCTAGAGATCAGAGGCTAGCGTGGGAGCAGTACTTC.

In DNA, the CDR3 is TGTGCCAGTAGTATTGGGGCAAATTCCCAACGAGACAGTCAGCCCCAGCATTTT. It codes for CASSIGANSQRDSQPQHF. The rearrangement links TRBV19 to TRBJ1-5; D might be TRBD1 (5 bases). Germline CDR1 is LNHDA and CDR2 is SQIVND (reference sequence). Trimming removed 3 bases from V and 6 bases from J, with 24 bases in between. The CDR3 has 18 residues.

This clonotype came up many times. V is TRBV19 and J is TRBJ2-3, with D perhaps TRBD1 or TRBD2 (5 bases each). Deletions cut 2 bases from V and 0 bases from J, with 12 bases between. In germline, CDR1 is LNHDA, CDR2 SQIVND (reference sequence). The length of the CDR3 is 16 residues. CDR3 in DNA: TGTGCCAGTAGTATACAGGGAGCACCTAGCACAGATACGCAGTATTTT. It specifies CASSIQGAPSTDTQYF.

The V gene is TRBV6-2 or TRBV6-3, the J gene TRBJ2-1, with D possibly TRBD2 on 6 matching bases. CDR3 length: 12 residues. Germline V gives CDR1 MNHEY, CDR2 SVGEGT. V was shortened by 6 bases and J by 10 bases, with 13 bases between the two germline ends. CDR3 in DNA: TGTGCCAGCAGCCGGAGGGTATTAGAGCAGTTCTTC. Translated, it gives CASSRRVLEQFF.